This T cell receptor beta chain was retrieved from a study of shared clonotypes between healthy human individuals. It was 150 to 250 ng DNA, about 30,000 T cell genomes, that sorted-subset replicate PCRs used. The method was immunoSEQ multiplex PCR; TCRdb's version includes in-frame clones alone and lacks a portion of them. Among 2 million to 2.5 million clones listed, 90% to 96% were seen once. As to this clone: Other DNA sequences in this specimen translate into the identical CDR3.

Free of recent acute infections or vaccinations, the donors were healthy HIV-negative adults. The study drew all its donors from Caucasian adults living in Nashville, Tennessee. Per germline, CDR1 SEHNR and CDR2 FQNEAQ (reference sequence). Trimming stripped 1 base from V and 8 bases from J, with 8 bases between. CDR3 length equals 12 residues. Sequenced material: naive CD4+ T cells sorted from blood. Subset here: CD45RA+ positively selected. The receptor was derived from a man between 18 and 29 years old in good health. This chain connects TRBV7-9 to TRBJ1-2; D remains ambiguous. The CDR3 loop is CASSLGSGGYTF. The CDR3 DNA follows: TGTGCCAGCAGCTTAGGTTCCGGCGGCTACACCTTC.